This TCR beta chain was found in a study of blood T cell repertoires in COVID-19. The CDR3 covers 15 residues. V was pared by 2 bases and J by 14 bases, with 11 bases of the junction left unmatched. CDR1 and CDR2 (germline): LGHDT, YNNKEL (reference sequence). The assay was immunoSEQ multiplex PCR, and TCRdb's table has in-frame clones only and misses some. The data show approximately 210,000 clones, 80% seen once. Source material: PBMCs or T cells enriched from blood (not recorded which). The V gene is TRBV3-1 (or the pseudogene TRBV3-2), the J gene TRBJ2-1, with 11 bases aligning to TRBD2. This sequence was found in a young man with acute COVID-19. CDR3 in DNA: TGTGCCAGCAGCCAACTTAGCGGGGGGGCCTTTCCCGAGTTCTTC. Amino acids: CASSQLSGGAFPEFF.